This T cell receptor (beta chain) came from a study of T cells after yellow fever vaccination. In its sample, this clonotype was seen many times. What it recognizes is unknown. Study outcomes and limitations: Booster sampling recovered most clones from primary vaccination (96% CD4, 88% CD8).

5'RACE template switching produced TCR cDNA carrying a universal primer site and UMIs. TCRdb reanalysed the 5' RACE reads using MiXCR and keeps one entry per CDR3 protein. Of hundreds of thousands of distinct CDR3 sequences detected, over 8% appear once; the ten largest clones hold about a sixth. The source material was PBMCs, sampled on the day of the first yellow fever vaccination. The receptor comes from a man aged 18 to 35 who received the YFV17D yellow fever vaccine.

CDR3 nucleotide sequence: TGCGCCAGCAGCTTCGGACAGGGGGCCTACAATGAGCAGTTCTTC. This encodes CASSFGQGAYNEQFF. The chain carries TRBV5-1 and TRBJ2-1; 10 bases line up with TRBD1. CDR1 SGHRS and CDR2 YFSETQ come from the germline V gene. V was clipped by 2 bases and J by 2 bases; unmatched bases: 1. The length of the CDR3 is 15 residues.